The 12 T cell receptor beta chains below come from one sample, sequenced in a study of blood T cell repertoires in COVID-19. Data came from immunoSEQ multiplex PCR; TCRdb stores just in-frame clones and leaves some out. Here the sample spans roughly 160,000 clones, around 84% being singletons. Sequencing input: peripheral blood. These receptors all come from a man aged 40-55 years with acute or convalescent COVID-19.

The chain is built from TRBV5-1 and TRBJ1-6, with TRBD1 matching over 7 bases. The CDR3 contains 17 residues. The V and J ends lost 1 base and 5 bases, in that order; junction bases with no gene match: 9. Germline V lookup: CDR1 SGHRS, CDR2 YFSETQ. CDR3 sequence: CASSLRAGGSDNSPLHF. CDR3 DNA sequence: TGCGCCAGCAGCTTGCGGGCAGGGGGGTCAGATAATTCACCCCTCCACTTT.

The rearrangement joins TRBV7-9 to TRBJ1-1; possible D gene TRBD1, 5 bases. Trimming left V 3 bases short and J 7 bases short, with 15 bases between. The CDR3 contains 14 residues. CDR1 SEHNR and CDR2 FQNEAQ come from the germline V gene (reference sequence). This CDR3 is CASSFTGRSGEAFF. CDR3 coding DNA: TGTGCCAGCAGCTTTACAGGACGGTCCGGTGAAGCTTTCTTT.

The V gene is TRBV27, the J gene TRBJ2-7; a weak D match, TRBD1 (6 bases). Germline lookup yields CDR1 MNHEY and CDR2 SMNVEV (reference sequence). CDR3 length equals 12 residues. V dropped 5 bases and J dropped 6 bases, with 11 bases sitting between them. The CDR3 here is CASSIGGAEQYF. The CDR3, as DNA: TGTGCCAGCAGTATTGGGGGCGCCGAGCAGTACTTC.

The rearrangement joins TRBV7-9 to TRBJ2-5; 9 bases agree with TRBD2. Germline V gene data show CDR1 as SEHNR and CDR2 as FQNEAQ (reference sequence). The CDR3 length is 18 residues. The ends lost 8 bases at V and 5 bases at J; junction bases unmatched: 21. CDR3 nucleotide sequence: TGTGCCAGCGTCGACCGGGGCAGCGGGGGGCAGAGGAGGGAGACCCAGTACTTC. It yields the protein CASVDRGSGGQRRETQYF.

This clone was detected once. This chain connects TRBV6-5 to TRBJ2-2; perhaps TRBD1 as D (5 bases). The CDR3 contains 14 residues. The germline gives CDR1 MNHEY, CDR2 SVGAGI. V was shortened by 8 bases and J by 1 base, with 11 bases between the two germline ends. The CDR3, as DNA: TGTGCCAGCGCTTGGGGCAGGAACACCGGGGAGCTGTTTTTT. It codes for CASAWGRNTGELFF.

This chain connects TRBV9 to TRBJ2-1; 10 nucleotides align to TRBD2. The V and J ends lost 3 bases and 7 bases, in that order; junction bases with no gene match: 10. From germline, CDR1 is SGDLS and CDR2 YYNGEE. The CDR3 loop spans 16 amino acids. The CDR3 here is CASSADLAGVSNEQFF. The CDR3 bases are TGTGCCAGCAGCGCCGACCTAGCGGGGGTATCAAATGAGCAGTTCTTC.

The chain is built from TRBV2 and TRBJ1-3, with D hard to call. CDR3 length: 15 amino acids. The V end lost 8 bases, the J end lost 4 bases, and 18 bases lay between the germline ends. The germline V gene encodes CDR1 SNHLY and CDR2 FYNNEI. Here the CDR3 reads CASGRGGISGNTIYF. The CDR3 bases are TGTGCCAGCGGCCGGGGAGGGATCTCCGGAAACACCATATATTTT.

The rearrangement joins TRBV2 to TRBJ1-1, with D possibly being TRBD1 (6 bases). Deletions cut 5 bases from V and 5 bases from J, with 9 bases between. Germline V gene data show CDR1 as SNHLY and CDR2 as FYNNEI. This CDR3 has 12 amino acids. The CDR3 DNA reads TGTGCCAGCAGTTATACAGGGACTGAAGCTTTCTTT. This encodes CASSYTGTEAFF. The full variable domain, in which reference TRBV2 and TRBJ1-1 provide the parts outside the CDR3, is EPEVTQTPSHQVTQMGQEVILRCVPISNHLYFYWYRQILGQKVEFLVSFYNNEISEKSEIFDDQFSVERPDGSNFTLKIRSTKLEDSAMYFCASSYTGTEAFFGQGTRLTVV.

In DNA, the CDR3 is TGTGCCAGCAGTCTGAGGGATGGCTACACCTTC. Translating gives CASSLRDGYTF. V usage is TRBV2 and J usage is TRBJ1-2; D unresolved. Trimming took off 5 bases at V and 6 bases at J, with 7 bases between the two ends. The CDR3 consists of 11 residues. Looked up from germline, CDR1 is SNHLY and CDR2 is FYNNEI. The whole variable domain, filled in from reference TRBV2 and TRBJ1-2, reads EPEVTQTPSHQVTQMGQEVILRCVPISNHLYFYWYRQILGQKVEFLVSFYNNEISEKSEIFDDQFSVERPDGSNFTLKIRSTKLEDSAMYFCASSLRDGYTFGSGTRLTVV.

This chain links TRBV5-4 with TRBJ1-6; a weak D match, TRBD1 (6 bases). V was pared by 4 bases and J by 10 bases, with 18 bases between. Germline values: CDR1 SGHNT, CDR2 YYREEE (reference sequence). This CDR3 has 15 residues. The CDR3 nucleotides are TGTGCCAGCAGCCTTGAGCTTGGGGGCGACTCACCCCTCCACTTT. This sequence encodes CASSLELGGDSPLHF. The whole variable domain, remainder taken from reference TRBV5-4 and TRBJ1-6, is ETGVTQSPTHLIKTRGQQVTLRCSSQSGHNTVSWYQQALGQGPQFIFQYYREEENGRGNFPPRFSGLQFPNYSSELNVNALELDDSALYLCASSLELGGDSPLHFGNGTRLTVT.

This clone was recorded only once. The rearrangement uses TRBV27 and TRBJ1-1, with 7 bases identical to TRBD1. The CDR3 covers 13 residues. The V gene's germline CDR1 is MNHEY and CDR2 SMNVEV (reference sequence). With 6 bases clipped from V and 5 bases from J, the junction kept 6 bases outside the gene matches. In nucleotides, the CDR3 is TGTGCCAGCAGGTGGCCAGGGGGGACTGAAGCTTTCTTT. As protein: CASRWPGGTEAFF.

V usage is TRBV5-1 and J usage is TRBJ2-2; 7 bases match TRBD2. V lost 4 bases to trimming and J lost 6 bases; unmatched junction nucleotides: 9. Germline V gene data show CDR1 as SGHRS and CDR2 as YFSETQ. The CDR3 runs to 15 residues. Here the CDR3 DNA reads TGCGCCAGCAGCATGATGACTAGCTCGGCCGGGGAGCTGTTTTTT. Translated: CASSMMTSSAGELFF.